The rows below give T cell receptor beta chains drawn from one sample of a study of control samples from healthy donors and cancer patients. Sequencing was performed with immunoSEQ multiplex PCR; in TCRdb, only in-frame clones are kept and a portion is missing. Of about 92,000 clones listed, around 80% are singletons. Material for sequencing was blood. The source is a woman in her sixties in good health. The CDR3 runs from the conserved cysteine through the conserved F or W. The D gene is left open where the match is weak. The size of a clone is reported for some rows only, either as once, few or many, or as a class for expanded clones.

size	D	J	V	DNA	CDR3
few	.	TRBJ1-2	TRBV20-1	TGCAGTGCTAGTGTGCGGGCCGATAACTATGGCTACACCTTC	CSASVRADNYGYTF
.	.	TRBJ2-2	TRBV5-1	TGCGCCAGCAATCCCACAGCACAGACGAACACCGGGGAGCTGTTTTTT	CASNPTAQTNTGELFF
few	.	TRBJ1-1	TRBV29-1	TGCAGCGTTACCCCCCTTAGCGCTGAAGCTTTCTTT	CSVTPLSAEAFF
.	.	TRBJ2-5	TRBV7-9	TGTGCCAGCAGCTTATTCTCAGAGACCCAGTACTTC	CASSLFSETQYF
.	TRBD2	TRBJ2-5	TRBV7-2	TGTGCCAGCAGCTTCACACCGGGGGGGCCCAAAGAGACCCAGTACTTC	CASSFTPGGPKETQYF
.	.	TRBJ1-6	TRBV28	TGTGCCAGCAGCCGTTCCTATAATTCACCCCTCCACTTT	CASSRSYNSPLHF
.	TRBD2	TRBJ2-7	TRBV6-6	TGTGCCAGCAGGACACCCACTAGCGCCGCCTACGAGCAGTACTTC	CASRTPTSAAYEQYF
few	.	TRBJ1-1	TRBV18	TGTGCCAGCTCACCACGCACGGGGGTGGATGACACTGAAGCTTTCTTT	CASSPRTGVDDTEAFF
.	.	TRBJ2-7	TRBV28	TGTGCCAGCAGTCCCCCGCTACCCTACGAGCAGTACTTC	CASSPPLPYEQYF
few	.	TRBJ1-3	TRBV9	TGTGCCTCAAAAGGGGCCCAACCTGGAAACACCATATATTTT	CASKGAQPGNTIYF
.	.	TRBJ1-6	TRBV4-3	TGCGCCAGCAGCCCCCGGTACCAGGGAGGTTCACCCCTCCACTTT	CASSPRYQGGSPLHF
.	.	TRBJ1-1	TRBV19	TGTGCCAGTAGTAGAGAGGGACGGGATAACACTGAAGCTTTCTTT	CASSREGRDNTEAFF
.	.	TRBJ2-7	TRBV7-9	TGTGCCAGCAGCTTAGCCGCGATGGGCAGGGTTAATGACGAGCAGTACTTC	CASSLAAMGRVNDEQYF
once	.	TRBJ2-4	TRBV21-1	TGTGCCAGCCATCGGACTTTCGGTATGGCCAAAAACATTCAGTACTTC	CASHRTFGMAKNIQYF
.	.	TRBJ2-7	TRBV28	TGTGCCACAAGAGAGTTGGATGGCGAGCAGTACTTC	CATRELDGEQYF
.	.	TRBJ2-7	TRBV6-5	TGTGCCAGCATCATGGGACCGGGGCCCTACGAGCAGTACTTC	CASIMGPGPYEQYF
.	.	TRBJ2-1	TRBV2	TGTGCCAGCACCGGGGAGTCCTACAATGAGCAGTTCTTC	CASTGESYNEQFF
once	TRBD1	TRBJ2-7	TRBV19	TGTGCCAGTATGGGACAGGGGATCCACGAGCAGTACTTC	CASMGQGIHEQYF
.	.	TRBJ1-2	TRBV11-2	TGTGCCAGCAGCTTAATGATTAGGACAGACTATGGCTACACCTTC	CASSLMIRTDYGYTF
.	.	TRBJ2-1	TRBV2	TGTGCCAGCAGGGCTAACACTCCAATGGGGTTCTTC	CASRANTPMGFF
.	TRBD1	TRBJ2-3	TRBV18	TGTGCCAGCTCACCAATTGCAGGGGGCGTTACGCAGTATTTT	CASSPIAGGVTQYF
.	.	TRBJ1-2	TRBV2	TGTGCCAGCAGTGGGGACTTCTCAATTGGGGGCTACACCTTC	CASSGDFSIGGYTF
.	TRBD1	TRBJ2-2	TRBV5-1	TGCGCCAGCAGCTTGACCGGGACAGGGCCTGGAGACGCCGGGGAGCTGTTTTTT	CASSLTGTGPGDAGELFF
.	TRBD2	TRBJ2-3	TRBV7-9	TGTGCCAGCAGCTTGGGACTAGCGGGAGCAAGAGATACGCAGTATTTT	CASSLGLAGARDTQYF
.	TRBD2	TRBJ2-3	TRBV7-2	TGTGCCAGCAAGGTTGGCGGGGGGTTCACAGATACGCAGTATTTT	CASKVGGGFTDTQYF
once	.	TRBJ1-6	TRBV4-3	TGCGCCAGCAGCCAAGAGGAGAATTCACCCCTCCACTTT	CASSQEENSPLHF
.	.	TRBJ1-6	TRBV7-2	TGTGCCAGCAGCTTGAACGGACTATCAGGATCACCCCTCCACTTT	CASSLNGLSGSPLHF
few	.	TRBJ1-1	TRBV19	TGTGCCAGTACACCGGTAGTGGCAGACATGAACACTGAAGCTTTCTTT	CASTPVVADMNTEAFF
.	TRBD2	TRBJ2-3	TRBV9	TGTGCCAGCAGCTACTTACTAGCGGGGGGGCAAGCTACGCAGTATTTT	CASSYLLAGGQATQYF
.	TRBD1	TRBJ2-1	TRBV24-1	TGTGCCACCAGTGATTGGGCCCTGCAGGGGGACAATGAGCAGTTCTTC	CATSDWALQGDNEQFF
.	.	TRBJ1-6	TRBV28	TGTGCCAGCATATGGCGTACAAATAATTCACCCCTCCACTTT	CASIWRTNNSPLHF
.	.	TRBJ1-3	TRBV10-3	TGTGCCATCAGTGAATTAGGAAACACCATATATTTT	CAISELGNTIYF
.	TRBD1	TRBJ1-1	TRBV18	TGTGCCAGCTCAAATCGACAGGGACGCGTGAACACTGAAGCTTTCTTT	CASSNRQGRVNTEAFF
few	.	TRBJ1-4	TRBV9	TGTGCCAGCAGCGTAGCGGGGGGAACAACTAATGAAAAACTGTTTTTT	CASSVAGGTTNEKLFF
.	.	TRBJ1-2	TRBV13	TGTGCCAGCCGCAAGGGGGTCGGTGGCTACACCTTC	CASRKGVGGYTF
.	.	TRBJ2-5	TRBV12-3/TRBV12-4	TGTGCCAGCAGTTCGGACCCCCAAGGGACCCAGTACTTC	CASSSDPQGTQYF
.	TRBD2	TRBJ2-3	TRBV10-3	TGTGCCATCAGGGGACTAGCGGGAGGGGGGGATACGCAGTATTTT	CAIRGLAGGGDTQYF
.	.	TRBJ1-5	TRBV5-5	TGTGCCAGCAGCTTTCATTACCAGCGAGGGACCTCTCAGCCCCAGCATTTT	CASSFHYQRGTSQPQHF
.	.	TRBJ1-2	TRBV10-3	TGTGCCATCAGTGAGATGAATAACTATGGCTACACCTTC	CAISEMNNYGYTF
.	TRBD1	TRBJ2-7	TRBV4-1	TGCGCCAGCAGCCAAGAAACAGGGGGCACCTACGAGCAGTACTTC	CASSQETGGTYEQYF